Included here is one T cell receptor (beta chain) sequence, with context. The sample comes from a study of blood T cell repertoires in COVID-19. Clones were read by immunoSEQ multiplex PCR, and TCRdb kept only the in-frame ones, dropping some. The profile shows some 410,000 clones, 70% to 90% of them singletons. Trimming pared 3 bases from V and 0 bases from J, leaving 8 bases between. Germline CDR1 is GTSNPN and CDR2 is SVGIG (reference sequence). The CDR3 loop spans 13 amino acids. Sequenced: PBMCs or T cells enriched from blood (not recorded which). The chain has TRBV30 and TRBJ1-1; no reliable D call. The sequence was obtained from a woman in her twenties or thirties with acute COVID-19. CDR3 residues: CAWRDGLNTEAFF. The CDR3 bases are TGTGCCTGGAGAGATGGGCTGAACACTGAAGCTTTCTTT.